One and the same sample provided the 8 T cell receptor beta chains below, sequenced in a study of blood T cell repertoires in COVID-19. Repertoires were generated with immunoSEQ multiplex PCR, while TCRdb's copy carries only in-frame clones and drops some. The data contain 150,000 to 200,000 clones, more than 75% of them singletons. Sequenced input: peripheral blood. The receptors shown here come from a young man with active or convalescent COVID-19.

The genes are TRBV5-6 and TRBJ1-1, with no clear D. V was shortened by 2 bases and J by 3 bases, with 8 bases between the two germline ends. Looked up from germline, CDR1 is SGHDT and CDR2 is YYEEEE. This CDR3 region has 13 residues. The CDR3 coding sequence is TGTGCCAGCAGCTTAGCCTTGTACACTGAAGCTTTCTTT. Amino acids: CASSLALYTEAFF.

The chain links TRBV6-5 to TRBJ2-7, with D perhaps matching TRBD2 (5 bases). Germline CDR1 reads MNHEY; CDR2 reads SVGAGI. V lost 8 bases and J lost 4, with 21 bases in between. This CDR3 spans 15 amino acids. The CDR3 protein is CASYTGSLTAYEQYF. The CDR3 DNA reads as TGTGCCAGCTATACGGGGTCCCTGACGGCTTACGAGCAGTACTTC.

CDR3 coding DNA: TGTGCCAGCAGCCGATCCGGACTAGCCTACAATGAGCAGTTCTTC. Translating gives CASSRSGLAYNEQFF. J is TRBJ2-1 and V is TRBV9, with TRBD2 identical over 7 bases. The CDR3 has 15 residues. After removal of 4 bases from V and 2 bases from J, the junction contained 6 bases not matched to a gene. Germline CDR1 SGDLS, CDR2 YYNGEE.

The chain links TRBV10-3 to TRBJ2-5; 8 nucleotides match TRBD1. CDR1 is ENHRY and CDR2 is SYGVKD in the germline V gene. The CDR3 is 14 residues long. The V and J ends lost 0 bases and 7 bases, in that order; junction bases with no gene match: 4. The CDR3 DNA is TGTGCCATCAGTGAGTCGACAGGGGCGGTGACCCAGTACTTC. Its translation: CAISESTGAVTQYF.

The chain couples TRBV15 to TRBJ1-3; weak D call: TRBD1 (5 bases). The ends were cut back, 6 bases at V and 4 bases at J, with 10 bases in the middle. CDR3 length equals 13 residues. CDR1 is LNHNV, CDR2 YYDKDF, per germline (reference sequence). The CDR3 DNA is TGTGCCACCAGAGGGGCGCCCGGAAACACCATATATTTT. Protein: CATRGAPGNTIYF.

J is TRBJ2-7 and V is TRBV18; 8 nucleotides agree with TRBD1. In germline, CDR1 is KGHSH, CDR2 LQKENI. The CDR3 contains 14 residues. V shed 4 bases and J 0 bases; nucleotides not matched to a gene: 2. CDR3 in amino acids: CASSQGTGSYEQYV. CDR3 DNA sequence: TGTGCCAGCTCACAGGGGACAGGCTCCTACGAGCAGTACGTC.

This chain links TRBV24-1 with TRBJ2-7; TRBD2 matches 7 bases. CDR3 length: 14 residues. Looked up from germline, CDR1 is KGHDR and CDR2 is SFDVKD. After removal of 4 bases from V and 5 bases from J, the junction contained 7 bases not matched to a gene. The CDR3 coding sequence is TGTGCCACCAGTGACACGGGAGGTGTGGACGAGCAGTACTTC. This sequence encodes CATSDTGGVDEQYF.

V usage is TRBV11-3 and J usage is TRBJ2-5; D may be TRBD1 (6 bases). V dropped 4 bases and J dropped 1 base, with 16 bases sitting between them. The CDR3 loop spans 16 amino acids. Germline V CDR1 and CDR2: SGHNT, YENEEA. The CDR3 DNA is TGTGCCAGCAGCTGGGGGCGGCGAGGAAGCCAAGAGACCCAGTACTTC. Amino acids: CASSWGRRGSQETQYF.